The TCR beta chain described here comes from a study of blood T cell repertoires in COVID-19. Only in-frame clones appear in the TCRdb table, and some are missing; sequencing was by immunoSEQ multiplex PCR. The top ten clones hold nearly 0.95% of a sample with some 150,000 clones, roughly 87% of them seen once. The V end lost 4 bases, the J end lost 3 bases, and 18 bases lay between the germline ends. The CDR3 sequence is 16 residues long. CDR1 is SNHLY, CDR2 FYNNEI, per germline. This sequence joins TRBV2 and TRBJ2-5, with a tentative D call TRBD1 (5 bases). This clonotype was sampled from a woman aged 45 to 65 with acute or convalescent COVID-19. Sequences were obtained from peripheral blood. In DNA form, the CDR3 reads TGTGCCAGCAGTGGGGCCCAGGGTTCTCTAGAAGAGACCCAGTACTTC. Residues: CASSGAQGSLEETQYF.